The 30 T cell receptor beta chains listed next were all sequenced from one sample in a study of blood T cells in healthy people across ages. Through a sample-barcoded 5' primer and a J-beta primer mix, a second PCR was run for 7 to 11 cycles. Using its own MiXCR run on the 5' RACE reads, TCRdb lists one record per CDR3 protein. The sample consists of over 450,000 distinct CDR3 sequences, around 24% of them appearing once. This sample also appeared in a second study, on T cells of mothers and their children.

The source material was blood. Receptors were obtained from a boy younger than 18 in good health.

V is TRBV7-9 and J is TRBJ2-5; 11 nucleotides line up with TRBD2. The J call may be incorrect, as the DNA end agrees better with TRBJ2-1. Germline V gene data show CDR1 as SEHNR and CDR2 as FQNEAQ (reference sequence). The CDR3 sequence is 16 residues long. The CDR3 is CASSLRALAGVNEQFF. Written as DNA, the CDR3 is TGTGCCAGCAGCTTAAGGGCACTAGCGGGGGTCAATGAGCAGTTCTTC.

The chain links TRBV20-1 to TRBJ2-5; TRBD2 matches 10 bases. The CDR3 extends over 12 amino acids. Looked up from germline, CDR1 is DFQATT and CDR2 is SNEGSKA (reference sequence). The CDR3 loop reads CSGTSDTTGQYF. The DNA for the CDR3 is TGCAGCGGGACTAGCGACACTACAGGGCAGTACTTC.

The V gene is TRBV12-5, the J gene TRBJ1-1, with a possible D match to TRBD1 (6 bases). The CDR3 extends over 13 amino acids. Germline V lookup: CDR1 LGHNT, CDR2 FRNRAP. Trimming cost V 5 bases and J 0 bases, with 7 bases left between them. In DNA, the CDR3 is TGTGCTAGTGGTCAGGGGATGAACACTGAAGCTTTCTTT. Translated: CASGQGMNTEAFF.

This chain connects TRBV20-1 to TRBJ2-7; the D gene is possibly TRBD1 (7 bases). The CDR3 extends over 12 amino acids. Trimming pared 6 bases from V and 2 bases from J, leaving 11 bases between. Looked up from germline, CDR1 is DFQATT and CDR2 is SNEGSKA (reference sequence). This CDR3 reads CSAPGGTYEQYF. CDR3 coding DNA: TGCAGTGCCCCAGGGGGGACCTACGAGCAGTACTTC.

This clonotype was seen ten or more times. V usage is TRBV28 and J usage is TRBJ2-1; 11 positions match TRBD1. CDR1 MDHEN and CDR2 SYDVKM come from the germline V gene. The V gene end was trimmed by 6 bases and the J gene end by 0 bases; junction bases not matched to a gene: 4. This CDR3 contains 16 residues. The CDR3 loop reads CASSQGTGGSYNEQFF. DNA of the CDR3: TGTGCCAGCAGCCAAGGGACAGGGGGCTCCTACAATGAGCAGTTCTTC.

This clonotype came up many times. The J gene is TRBJ2-7, the V gene TRBV6-2 or TRBV6-3; possible D gene TRBD1, 6 bases. Trimming shortened V by 2 bases and J by 2 bases, and 7 bases separated the two germline ends. In germline, CDR1 is MNHEY, CDR2 SVGEGT. The CDR3 runs to 13 residues. The CDR3 region has the DNA TGTGCCAGCAGTTACCGGGACACCTACGAGCAGTACTTC. This codes for CASSYRDTYEQYF.

This clonotype has only a few counts. The J gene is TRBJ2-7, the V gene TRBV7-9, with 10 bases matching TRBD2. From germline, CDR1 is SEHNR and CDR2 FQNEAQ (reference sequence). V dropped 1 base and J dropped 5; count of bases not matched to a gene: 8. The CDR3 contains 16 residues. The CDR3 loop reads CASSLVLAGDGDEQYF. The CDR3 DNA is TGTGCCAGCAGCTTAGTTCTAGCGGGAGACGGCGACGAGCAGTACTTC.

This clonotype was seen repeatedly, ten times or more. The chain is built from TRBV28 and TRBJ2-7; the D call may be TRBD1 or TRBD2 (5 bases each). Germline V gene data show CDR1 as MDHEN and CDR2 as SYDVKM. The CDR3 consists of 15 residues. Trimming removed 7 bases at V and 0 bases at J, with 16 bases between. Here the CDR3 reads CASTKGTGSSYEQYF. The CDR3 DNA reads as TGTGCCAGCACCAAGGGGACCGGAAGCTCCTACGAGCAGTACTTC.

This clonotype is a singleton in its sample. CDR3 in amino acids: CASSRREEAFF. DNA for the CDR3: TGTGCCAGCAGTAGGAGGGAAGAAGCTTTCTTT. The rearrangement joins TRBV6-6 to TRBJ1-1; D remains unclear. CDR3 length equals 11 residues. Looked up from germline, CDR1 is MNHNY and CDR2 is SVGAGI (reference sequence). V was cut by 5 bases and J by 8 bases, with 9 bases left in between.

The chain employs TRBV13 and TRBJ1-1; D possibly corresponds to TRBD1 (5 bases). The germline gives CDR1 PRHDT, CDR2 FYEKMQ (reference sequence). With 10 bases removed from V and 2 bases from J, the gap between germline ends came to 14 bases. The CDR3 sequence is 13 residues long. DNA for the CDR3: TGTGCCACGGGGGTGTGGATCAACACTGAAGCTTTCTTT. The encoded protein is CATGVWINTEAFF.

This clonotype has more than one count but fewer than ten. The chain uses TRBV19 and TRBJ1-2; a possible D gene is TRBD1 (5 bases). The CDR3 length is 14 residues. Germline-derived CDR1 and CDR2 are LNHDA and SQIVND (reference sequence). Trimming left V 3 bases short and J 5 bases short, with 13 bases between. The CDR3 DNA sequence: TGTGCCAGTAGTATGTCGGGACCGAGATATGGCTACACCTTC. Protein: CASSMSGPRYGYTF.

This clonotype has a handful of counts. This chain joins TRBV5-1 and TRBJ2-7; D remains unclear. CDR1 SGHRS and CDR2 YFSETQ come from the germline V gene. Trimming removed 9 bases from V and 6 bases from J, with 22 bases in between. The CDR3 has 14 residues. The CDR3 sequence is CATQLGIEPGEQYF. In DNA form, the CDR3 reads TGCGCCACTCAGCTTGGGATAGAACCGGGCGAGCAGTACTTC.

V gene TRBV7-9 combines with J gene TRBJ2-5; a weak D match, TRBD2 (6 bases). The assigned J gene may be wrong: the sequence end matches TRBJ2-7 better. This CDR3 comprises 13 residues. Germline values: CDR1 SEHNR, CDR2 FQNEAQ (reference sequence). The CDR3 loop is CASTSGPTYEQYF. The CDR3 region has the DNA TGTGCCAGCACCAGCGGGCCGACCTACGAGCAGTACTTC.

The rearrangement uses TRBV4-3 and TRBJ2-1, with 9 bases identical to TRBD2. V gave up 2 bases and J gave up 4 bases; unmatched junction bases: 3. Looked up from germline, CDR1 is LGHNA and CDR2 is YSLEER. This CDR3 comprises 15 residues. The CDR3 DNA sequence: TGCGCCAGCAGCCAACTAGCGGGGCAATACAATGAGCAGTTCTTC. Translated: CASSQLAGQYNEQFF.

This clonotype was recorded a few times. The gene calls are TRBV6-1 and TRBJ2-5, with D unclear. Trimming shortened V by 4 bases and J by 3 bases, and 6 bases separated the two germline ends. This CDR3 contains 12 residues. CDR1 MNHNS and CDR2 SASEGT come from the germline V gene. For the CDR3, the DNA is TGTGCCAGCAGTGCAGCCAAAGAGACCCAGTACTTC. Amino acid sequence: CASSAAKETQYF.

V usage is TRBV20-1 and J usage is TRBJ2-2, with TRBD2 identical over 13 bases. Germline CDR1 reads DFQATT; CDR2 reads SNEGSKA (reference sequence). The CDR3 covers 16 residues. V lost 4 bases and J lost 3; bases outside the gene matches: 5. The CDR3 DNA follows: TGCAGTGCTAACGGACTAGCGGGGGTTCACACCGGGGAGCTGTTTTTT. Encoded protein: CSANGLAGVHTGELFF.

This chain uses TRBV7-2 with TRBJ2-2; tentatively, D is TRBD1 (6 bases). Per the germline V gene, CDR1 is SGHTA and CDR2 is FQGNSA. The V gene lost 7 bases and the J gene lost 5 bases, with 17 bases spanning the gap. This CDR3 is 15 amino acids long. The DNA for the CDR3 is TGTGCCAGCATCAACCCCCCAGGGGCGACCGGGGAGCTGTTTTTT. Encoded protein: CASINPPGATGELFF.

The CDR3 DNA reads TGTGCCAGCAGCGTAGTAGGAGAAAAACTGTTTTTT. It specifies CASSVVGEKLFF. The rearrangement uses TRBV9 and TRBJ1-4; the D is unclear. With 0 bases removed from V and 8 bases from J, the gap between germline ends came to 5 bases. The germline gives CDR1 SGDLS, CDR2 YYNGEE. The CDR3 contains 12 residues.

This clonotype was observed a few times. The chain carries TRBV29-1 and TRBJ2-3; D might be TRBD1 or TRBD2, each matching 7 bases. There are 15 residues in the CDR3. CDR1 SQVTM and CDR2 ANQGSEA come from the germline V gene. The V end was cut by 6 bases, the J end by 3 bases, with 19 bases between. CDR3 in DNA: TGCAGCGTCCTCGGGGAGGGGGCGAGGACAGATACGCAGTATTTT. This sequence encodes CSVLGEGARTDTQYF.

In its sample, this clonotype was seen a few times. This chain connects TRBV12-3 or TRBV12-4 to TRBJ2-4; TRBD1 aligns across 8 bases. V shed 7 bases, J shed 2 bases, and the junction held 7 bases outside the gene matches. This CDR3 region has 15 residues. The CDR3 sequence is CASTDRGWTKNIQYF. CDR3 sequence (DNA): TGTGCCAGCACTGACAGGGGATGGACCAAAAACATTCAGTACTTC.

The chain has TRBV6-5 and TRBJ2-7, with D unresolved. The CDR3 is made up of 15 amino acids. CDR1 and CDR2 (germline): MNHEY, SVGAGI. V was cut by 1 base and J by 2 bases, with 12 bases left in between. The CDR3 DNA is TGTGCCAGCAGTTACTACAACGGAGCGACCTACGAGCAGTACTTC. It is translated as CASSYYNGATYEQYF.

This clonotype has only a few counts. The V gene is TRBV28, the J gene TRBJ2-5, with 11 bases lining up with TRBD1. The end of the DNA is better explained by TRBJ2-1, so the J call may be wrong. This CDR3 region has 16 residues. The V gene's germline CDR1 is MDHEN and CDR2 SYDVKM. CDR3 amino acids: CASSLGGTGGGNEQFF. DNA of the CDR3: TGTGCCAGCAGTTTAGGTGGGACAGGGGGAGGGAATGAGCAGTTCTTC.

As to this clonotype: Because the CDR3 is missing its conserved closing phenylalanine or tryptophan, this is likely a read error. The chain is built from TRBV3-1 and TRBJ2-5; D not resolved. Looked up from germline, CDR1 is LGHDT and CDR2 is YNNKEL (reference sequence). Trimming took off 4 bases at V and 1 base at J, with 16 bases between the two ends. The CDR3 has 16 residues. The CDR3 coding sequence is TGTGCCAGCAGCCCCGGAGCAACCGGTTTCCAAGAGACCCAGTACCTC. Protein product: CASSPGATGFQETQYL.

This clonotype was seen only a few times. V and J are TRBV7-9 and TRBJ2-5; 9 nucleotides line up with TRBD1. The V gene's germline CDR1 is SEHNR and CDR2 FQNEAQ (reference sequence). The CDR3 spans 15 residues. The ends lost 5 bases at V and 4 bases at J; junction bases unmatched: 8. As DNA, the CDR3 is TGTGCCAGCAGCCTACAAACAGGGGGCGTAGAGACCCAGTACTTC. It is translated as CASSLQTGGVETQYF.

This chain joins TRBV5-5 and TRBJ1-3; 9 bases align to TRBD1. Germline V gene lookup returns CDR1 SGHKS and CDR2 YYEKEE (reference sequence). The CDR3 contains 15 residues. V shed 4 bases, J shed 2 bases, and the junction held 4 bases outside the gene matches. The CDR3 nucleotides are TGTGCCAGCAGCACAGGGGGCGCCCCTGGAAACACCATATATTTT. Its protein product is CASSTGGAPGNTIYF.

J is TRBJ2-5 and V is TRBV20-1; 9 positions agree with TRBD2. The J call is uncertain, as TRBJ2-7 better fits the DNA end. The germline CDR1 and CDR2 sequences are DFQATT and SNEGSKA (reference sequence). The CDR3 extends over 17 amino acids. CDR3 DNA: TGCAGTGCTAGACAACCCAACCCGCGGGAGGGCCACTACGAGCAGTACTTC. It is translated as CSARQPNPREGHYEQYF.

This clonotype has a handful of counts. V is TRBV20-1 and J is TRBJ2-3, with TRBD1 matching over 7 bases. V lost 3 bases to trimming and J lost 2 bases; unmatched junction nucleotides: 14. In germline, CDR1 is DFQATT, CDR2 SNEGSKA (reference sequence). The CDR3 is 17 amino acids. CDR3 sequence reads: CSASLTGPGRNTDTQYF. The CDR3 DNA reads TGCAGTGCTAGCCTGACAGGGCCGGGTAGGAACACAGATACGCAGTATTTT.

This clonotype was counted a single time. The J gene is TRBJ2-5, the V gene TRBV6-2 or TRBV6-3; 7 bases agree with TRBD1. Trimming took 7 bases from V and 2 from J; bases not matched to a gene: 4. The germline V gene has CDR1 MNHEY and CDR2 SVGEGT. The CDR3 extends over 13 amino acids. DNA for the CDR3: TGTGCCAGCACCGGACAGGTACAAGAGACCCAGTACTTC. This translates into CASTGQVQETQYF.

V is TRBV20-1 and J is TRBJ2-1, with D perhaps TRBD1 (5 bases). With the DNA end fitting TRBJ2-7 better, the J assignment may be wrong. In germline, CDR1 is DFQATT, CDR2 SNEGSKA (reference sequence). The CDR3 runs 14 residues. The CDR3 protein is CSVSNRSIPYEQYF. The CDR3 DNA sequence: TGCAGTGTTAGTAACAGGTCTATCCCCTACGAGCAGTACTTC.

Concerning this clonotype itself: The CDR3 end shows no conserved phenylalanine or tryptophan, and so a read error is likely. The genes are TRBV12-3 or TRBV12-4 and TRBJ2-7; tentative D call: TRBD2 (5 bases). The V gene lost 6 bases and the J gene lost 3 bases, with 12 bases spanning the gap. The CDR3 sequence is 13 residues long. CDR3 region: CASRRSGSYEQYL. Written as DNA, the CDR3 is TGTGCCAGCAGGCGAAGTGGGAGCTACGAGCAGTACTTA.